Following are 22 T cell receptor beta chains from one sample sequenced in a study of cytomegalovirus exposure and HLA in healthy donors. In the PCR, 60 Vbeta and 13 Jbeta primers were used. Clones were read by immunoSEQ multiplex PCR, and TCRdb kept only the in-frame ones, dropping some. The sample contains around 190,000 clones, over 60% of which appear only once. Sequenced sample: PBMCs. The receptors originated from a man aged 30 to 39 in good health and CMV-seropositive.

This clone showed up just a few times. This sequence joins TRBV28 and TRBJ2-6; the D gene is possibly TRBD2 (6 bases). V lost 3 bases to trimming and J lost 1 base, with 7 bases between them. CDR3 length: 15 residues. Germline-derived CDR1 and CDR2 are MDHEN and SYDVKM. CDR3 in DNA: TGTGCCAGCAGTTTGGAGGGGTCTGGGGCCAACGTCCTGACTTTC. It specifies CASSLEGSGANVLTF.

The chain uses TRBV4-3 and TRBJ2-7; D may be TRBD2 (5 bases). Looked up from germline, CDR1 is LGHNA and CDR2 is YSLEER. CDR3 length equals 15 residues. The ends were cut back, 1 base at V and 1 base at J, with 11 bases in the middle. The CDR3 DNA sequence: TGCGCCAGCAGCCAAGTTGGCGGGTCATCCTACGAGCAGTACTTC. Translating gives CASSQVGGSSYEQYF.

The chain uses TRBV7-3 and TRBJ2-4; unclear D gene. V shed 2 bases and J shed 4 bases, with 15 bases lying between them. The CDR3 is 16 amino acids. CDR1 is SGHTA, CDR2 FQGTGA, per germline. CDR3 sequence: CASSLSIGDKKNIQYF. In nucleotides, the CDR3 is TGTGCCAGCAGCTTATCGATCGGTGACAAGAAAAACATTCAGTACTTC. The full variable domain, in which reference TRBV7-3 and TRBJ2-4 provide the parts outside the CDR3, is GAGVSQTPSNKVTEKGKYVELRCDPISGHTALYWYRQSLGQGPEFLIYFQGTGAADDSGLPNDRFFAVRPEGSVSTLKIQRTERGDSAVYLCASSLSIGDKKNIQYFGAGTRLSVL.

This CDR3 is CASSSRDRGFTNEKLFF. The DNA of the CDR3 is TGTGCCAGCAGTTCCCGGGACAGGGGATTCACTAATGAAAAACTGTTTTTT. The chain couples TRBV28 to TRBJ1-4; 10 nucleotides align to TRBD1. J lost 2 bases, V lost 4 bases, and 7 bases had no gene match. Germline V gene lookup returns CDR1 MDHEN and CDR2 SYDVKM. This CDR3 is 17 amino acids long.

This chain joins TRBV5-1 and TRBJ2-1; 7 nucleotides agree with TRBD1. The CDR3 is 15 residues long. Germline CDR1 is SGHRS and CDR2 is YFSETQ. The ends lost 0 bases at V and 3 bases at J; junction bases unmatched: 3. This CDR3 is CASSLGGTVYNEQFF. The CDR3 bases are TGCGCCAGCAGCTTGGGTGGGACAGTCTACAATGAGCAGTTCTTC.

The chain joins TRBV10-3 to TRBJ1-2; 8 nucleotides match TRBD1. The CDR3 extends over 15 amino acids. The junction had 7 bases not matched to a gene; V was cut back by 3 bases and J by 4 bases. The germline CDR1 and CDR2 sequences are ENHRY and SYGVKD. The CDR3 DNA sequence: TGTGCCATCAGTGACCTACAGGGGGGCGGCTATGGCTACACCTTC. Translated, it gives CAISDLQGGGYGYTF.

This clone was observed a few times. The V gene is TRBV7-9, the J gene TRBJ1-2; D not resolved. Germline V gene sequence: CDR1 SEHNR, CDR2 FQNEAQ (reference sequence). CDR3 size: 13 residues. The ends were cut back, 1 base at V and 8 bases at J, with 11 bases in the middle. The CDR3 protein is CASSLGSGYGYTF. The CDR3 DNA reads as TGTGCCAGCAGCTTAGGTTCCGGGTACGGCTACACCTTC.

This clone has just one count. The chain has TRBV10-1 and TRBJ2-3; 10 bases map to TRBD2. The V and J ends lost 2 bases and 3 bases, in that order; junction bases with no gene match: 11. Germline-derived CDR1 and CDR2 are WNHNN and SYGVQD (reference sequence). CDR3 length: 18 amino acids. The CDR3 nucleotides are TGCGCCAGCAGTGAGAGACTAGCGGGCGAGGCGGGGACAGATACGCAGTATTTT. Residues: CASSERLAGEAGTDTQYF.

The rearrangement links TRBV6-6 to TRBJ2-1, with 12 bases lining up with TRBD1. CDR3 length: 14 residues. V lost 8 bases, J lost 6 bases, and 5 bases stayed unmatched. Germline-derived CDR1 and CDR2 are MNHNY and SVGAGI (reference sequence). The CDR3 DNA sequence: TGTGCCAGCCTTGAGGGACAGGGGGCCAATGAGCAGTTCTTC. Translation: CASLEGQGANEQFF.

The CDR3 spells CAISEGQGRSGGEQYF. The CDR3, as DNA: TGTGCCATCAGTGAGGGACAGGGACGTTCCGGTGGCGAGCAGTACTTC. The V call is TRBV10-3, the J call TRBJ2-7, with TRBD1 matching 8 bases. V shed 2 bases and J 6 bases; nucleotides not matched to a gene: 12. Germline V gene sequence: CDR1 ENHRY, CDR2 SYGVKD. The CDR3 is 16 residues long.

This chain joins TRBV5-6 and TRBJ2-5; TRBD2 agrees at 8 bases. The CDR3 covers 15 residues. Per the germline V gene, CDR1 is SGHDT and CDR2 is YYEEEE. After removal of 0 bases from V and 11 bases from J, the junction contained 12 bases not matched to a gene. CDR3 in amino acids: CASSLGGGRLREQYF. In DNA, the CDR3 is TGTGCCAGCAGCTTGGGCGGGGGGCGCCTTAGGGAGCAGTACTTC.

The chain is built from TRBV9 and TRBJ2-7, with D perhaps TRBD1 (7 bases). The CDR3 has 16 amino acids. With 5 bases removed from V and 0 bases from J, the gap between germline ends came to 18 bases. Germline values: CDR1 SGDLS, CDR2 YYNGEE. In nucleotides, the CDR3 is TGTGCCAGCAGTCGGGGGACAGATCGGTTCTCCTACGAGCAGTACTTC. Protein sequence: CASSRGTDRFSYEQYF.

This chain connects TRBV6-6 to TRBJ1-1; maybe TRBD1 (6 bases). The CDR3 covers 14 residues. Trimming stripped 5 bases from V and 0 bases from J, with 10 bases between. Germline CDR1 MNHNY, CDR2 SVGAGI (reference sequence). This CDR3 reads CASSAQGMNTEAFF. The CDR3 region has the DNA TGTGCCAGCAGTGCACAGGGTATGAACACTGAAGCTTTCTTT.

The chain links TRBV4-3 to TRBJ1-6; D ambiguous. V was pared by 0 bases and J by 9 bases, with 15 bases between. Germline V gene data show CDR1 as LGHNA and CDR2 as YSLEER. CDR3 length equals 16 residues. Here the CDR3 DNA reads TGCGCCAGCAGCCAAGACATCCCCGGAGGTAGTTCACCCCTCCACTTT. Amino acids: CASSQDIPGGSSPLHF.

The J gene is TRBJ2-3, the V gene TRBV7-2; D unclear. Trimming shortened V by 0 bases and J by 8 bases, and 9 bases separated the two germline ends. The CDR3 is made up of 13 amino acids. Germline V gene sequence: CDR1 SGHTA, CDR2 FQGNSA. In DNA, the CDR3 is TGTGCCAGCAGCTTAGCGCGGTTTCGTACGCAGTATTTT. Its protein is CASSLARFRTQYF.

The chain joins TRBV6-5 to TRBJ2-1, with 16 bases matching TRBD2. V lost 2 bases to trimming and J lost 8 bases; unmatched junction nucleotides: 3. The CDR3 has 16 residues. The germline CDR1 and CDR2 sequences are MNHEY and SVGAGI. The CDR3 reads CASSYAGTSGRDEQFF. The CDR3 region has the DNA TGTGCCAGCAGTTACGCCGGGACTAGCGGGAGGGATGAGCAGTTCTTC.

This rearrangement joins TRBV5-1 to TRBJ1-2; D possibly corresponds to TRBD1 (5 bases). Germline V CDR1 and CDR2: SGHRS, YFSETQ. The V end lost 2 bases, the J end lost 7 bases, and 12 bases lay between the germline ends. This CDR3 spans 13 amino acids. CDR3 sequence (DNA): TGCGCCAGCAGCTTAATAGGGGAAGCTGGCTACACCTTC. It translates to CASSLIGEAGYTF.

V and J are TRBV9 and TRBJ2-1; no reliable D call. Germline lookup yields CDR1 SGDLS and CDR2 YYNGEE. The CDR3 runs 16 residues. V was clipped by 0 bases and J by 0 bases, with 10 bases between them. The CDR3 reads CASSVEGGRSYNEQFF. The CDR3 coding sequence is TGTGCCAGCAGCGTAGAAGGCGGTCGCTCCTACAATGAGCAGTTCTTC.

CDR3 nucleotides: TGTGCCAGCACGGGACTCCCTAATGAGCAGTTCTTC. Amino acid sequence: CASTGLPNEQFF. J is TRBJ2-1 and V is TRBV2; possibly TRBD2 for D (6 bases). Trimming cost V 7 bases and J 7 bases, with 11 bases left between them. Germline V lookup: CDR1 SNHLY, CDR2 FYNNEI. The CDR3 extends over 12 amino acids.

The gene calls are TRBV6-5 and TRBJ2-1; 8 nucleotides align to TRBD2. The ends lost 8 bases at V and 9 bases at J; junction bases unmatched: 15. The CDR3 is made up of 15 amino acids. Germline assignment: CDR1 MNHEY and CDR2 SVGAGI. The CDR3 loop reads CASCRSGVAGFEQFF. The CDR3 DNA follows: TGTGCCAGCTGTAGGTCTGGAGTAGCGGGATTTGAGCAGTTCTTC.

The chain employs TRBV5-8 and TRBJ1-4; the D gene is possibly TRBD1 (6 bases). The CDR3 spans 17 residues. Per germline, CDR1 SGHTS and CDR2 YDEGEE. V was shortened by 5 bases and J by 0 bases, with 17 bases between the two germline ends. The CDR3 spells CASRYRQDSATNEKLFF. The CDR3 nucleotides read TGTGCCAGCAGATACCGACAGGATTCTGCAACTAATGAAAAACTGTTTTTT.

This rearrangement joins TRBV6-5 to TRBJ1-3; D is possibly TRBD1 (6 bases). Germline V gene lookup returns CDR1 MNHEY and CDR2 SVGAGI. V was trimmed by 4 bases and J by 8 bases, leaving 15 bases between them. This CDR3 region has 14 residues. The CDR3 protein is CASSSTGGTDTIYF. DNA for the CDR3: TGTGCCAGCAGTTCGACAGGAGGTACAGACACCATATATTTT.